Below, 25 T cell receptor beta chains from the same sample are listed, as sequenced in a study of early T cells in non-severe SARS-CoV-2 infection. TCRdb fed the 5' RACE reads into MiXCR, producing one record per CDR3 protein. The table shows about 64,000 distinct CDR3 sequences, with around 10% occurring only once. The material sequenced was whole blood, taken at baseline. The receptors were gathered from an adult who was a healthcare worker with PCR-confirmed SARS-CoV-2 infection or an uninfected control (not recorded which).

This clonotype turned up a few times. Here the CDR3 reads CSARGDRGGKGEQYF. Here the CDR3 DNA reads TGCAGTGCTAGAGGGGACCGCGGGGGTAAGGGCGAGCAGTACTTC. This rearrangement joins TRBV20-1 to TRBJ2-7; 7 nucleotides align to TRBD2. CDR3 length: 15 residues. Germline V CDR1 and CDR2: DFQATT, SNEGSKA (reference sequence). Trimming removed 1 base from V and 6 bases from J; junction bases left unmatched: 12.

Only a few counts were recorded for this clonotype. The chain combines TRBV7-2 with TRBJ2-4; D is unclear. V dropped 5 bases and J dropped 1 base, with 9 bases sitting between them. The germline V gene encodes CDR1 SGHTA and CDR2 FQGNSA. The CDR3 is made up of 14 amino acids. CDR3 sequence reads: CASSAEIAKNIQYF. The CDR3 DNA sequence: TGTGCCAGCAGCGCCGAGATCGCCAAAAACATTCAGTACTTC.

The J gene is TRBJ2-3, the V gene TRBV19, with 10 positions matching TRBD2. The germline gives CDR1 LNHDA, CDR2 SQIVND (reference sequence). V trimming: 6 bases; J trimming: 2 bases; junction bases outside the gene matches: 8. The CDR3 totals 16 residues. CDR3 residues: CASRRTSGEFTDTQYF. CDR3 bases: TGTGCCAGTAGACGAACTAGCGGGGAATTCACAGATACGCAGTATTTT.

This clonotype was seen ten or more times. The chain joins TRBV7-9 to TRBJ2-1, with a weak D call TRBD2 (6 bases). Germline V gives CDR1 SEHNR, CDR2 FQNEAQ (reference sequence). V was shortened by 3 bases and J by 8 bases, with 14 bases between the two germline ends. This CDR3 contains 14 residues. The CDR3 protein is CASSLGLSSDEQFF. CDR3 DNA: TGTGCCAGCAGCTTGGGACTCTCATCCGATGAGCAGTTCTTC.

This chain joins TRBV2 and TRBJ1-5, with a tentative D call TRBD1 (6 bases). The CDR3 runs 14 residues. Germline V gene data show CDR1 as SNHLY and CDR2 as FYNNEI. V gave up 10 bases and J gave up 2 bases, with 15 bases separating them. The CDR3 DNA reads TGTGCCACGGGTGGGGGCTCAGGCAATCAGCCCCAGCATTTT. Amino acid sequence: CATGGGSGNQPQHF. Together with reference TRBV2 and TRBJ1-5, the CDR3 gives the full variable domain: EPEVTQTPSHQVTQMGQEVILRCVPISNHLYFYWYRQILGQKVEFLVSFYNNEISEKSEIFDDQFSVERPDGSNFTLKIRSTKLEDSAMYFCATGGGSGNQPQHFGDGTRLSIL.

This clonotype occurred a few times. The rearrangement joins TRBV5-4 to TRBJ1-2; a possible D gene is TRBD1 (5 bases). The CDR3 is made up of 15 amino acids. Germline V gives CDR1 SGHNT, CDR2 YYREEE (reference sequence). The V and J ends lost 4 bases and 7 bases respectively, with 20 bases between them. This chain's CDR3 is CASSRRDGYYGGYTF. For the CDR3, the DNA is TGTGCCAGCAGCCGCCGGGACGGGTATTATGGTGGCTACACCTTC.

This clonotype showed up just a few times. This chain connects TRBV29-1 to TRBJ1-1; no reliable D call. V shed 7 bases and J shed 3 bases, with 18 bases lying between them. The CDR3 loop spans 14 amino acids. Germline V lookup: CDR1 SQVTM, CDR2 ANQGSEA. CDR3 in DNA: TGCAGCGGCAGAGGGTATCGGAAGTACACTGAAGCTTTCTTT. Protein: CSGRGYRKYTEAFF.

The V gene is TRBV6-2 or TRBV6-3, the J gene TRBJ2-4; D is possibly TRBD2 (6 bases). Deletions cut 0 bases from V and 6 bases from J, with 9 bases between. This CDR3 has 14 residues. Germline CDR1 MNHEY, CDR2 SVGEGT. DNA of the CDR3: TGTGCCAGCAGTTACTCTGTGGGAGGAAACATTCAGTACTTC. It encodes CASSYSVGGNIQYF.

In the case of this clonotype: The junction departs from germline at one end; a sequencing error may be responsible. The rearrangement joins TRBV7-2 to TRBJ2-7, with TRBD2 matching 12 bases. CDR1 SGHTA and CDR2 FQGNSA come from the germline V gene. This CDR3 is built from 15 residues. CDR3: CASSRPSGGAPRQHF. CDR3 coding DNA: TGTGCCAGCAGCCGACCTAGCGGGGGGGCCCCTAGGCAGCACTTC.

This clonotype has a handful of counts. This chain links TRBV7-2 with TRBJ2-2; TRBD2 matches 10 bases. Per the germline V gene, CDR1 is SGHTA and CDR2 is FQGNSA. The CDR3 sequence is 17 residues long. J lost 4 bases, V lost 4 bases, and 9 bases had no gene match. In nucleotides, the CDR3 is TGTGCCAGCAGCTCGACTAGCGGGTCACGGTCCACCGGGGAGCTGTTTTTT. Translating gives CASSSTSGSRSTGELFF.

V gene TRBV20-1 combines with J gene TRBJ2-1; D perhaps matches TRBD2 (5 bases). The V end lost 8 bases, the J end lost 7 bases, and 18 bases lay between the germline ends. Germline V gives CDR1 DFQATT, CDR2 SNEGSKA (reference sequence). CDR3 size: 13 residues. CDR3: CSSPGVRENEQFF. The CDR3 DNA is TGCAGTTCCCCCGGGGTTAGGGAGAATGAGCAGTTCTTC.

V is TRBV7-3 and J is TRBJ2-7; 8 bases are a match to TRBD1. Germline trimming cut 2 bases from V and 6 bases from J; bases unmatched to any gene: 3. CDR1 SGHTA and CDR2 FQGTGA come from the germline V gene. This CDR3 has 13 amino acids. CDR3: CASSLLTGGEQYF. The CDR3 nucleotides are TGTGCCAGCAGCTTACTCACAGGGGGCGAGCAGTACTTC.

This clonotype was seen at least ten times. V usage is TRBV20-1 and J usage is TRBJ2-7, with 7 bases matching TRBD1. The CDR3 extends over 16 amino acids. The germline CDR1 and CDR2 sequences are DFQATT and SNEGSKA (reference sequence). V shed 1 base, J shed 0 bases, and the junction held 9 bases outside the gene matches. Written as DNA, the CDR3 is TGCAGTGCTAGAGTCCTCAACCGGGACAGCTCCTACGAGCAGTACTTC. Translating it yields CSARVLNRDSSYEQYF.

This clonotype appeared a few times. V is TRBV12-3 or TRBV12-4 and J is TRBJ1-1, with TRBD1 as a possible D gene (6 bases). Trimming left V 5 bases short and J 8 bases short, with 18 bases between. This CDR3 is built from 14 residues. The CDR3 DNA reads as TGTGCCAGCAGTCAAAGGGGGGATCTTGCAGAAGCTTTCTTT. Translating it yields CASSQRGDLAEAFF.

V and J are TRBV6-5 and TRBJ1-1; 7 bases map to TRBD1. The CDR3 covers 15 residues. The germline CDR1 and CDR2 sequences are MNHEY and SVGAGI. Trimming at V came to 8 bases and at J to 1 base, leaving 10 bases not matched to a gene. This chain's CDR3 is CASGREGAPNTEAFF. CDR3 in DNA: TGTGCCAGCGGACGTGAGGGGGCGCCGAACACTGAAGCTTTCTTT.

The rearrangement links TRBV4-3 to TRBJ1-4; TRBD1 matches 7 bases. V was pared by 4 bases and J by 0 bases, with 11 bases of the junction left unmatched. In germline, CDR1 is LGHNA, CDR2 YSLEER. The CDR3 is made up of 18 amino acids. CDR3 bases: TGCGCCAGCAGCCCGGACGACAGGGTATTTGCAACTAATGAAAAACTGTTTTTT. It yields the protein CASSPDDRVFATNEKLFF.

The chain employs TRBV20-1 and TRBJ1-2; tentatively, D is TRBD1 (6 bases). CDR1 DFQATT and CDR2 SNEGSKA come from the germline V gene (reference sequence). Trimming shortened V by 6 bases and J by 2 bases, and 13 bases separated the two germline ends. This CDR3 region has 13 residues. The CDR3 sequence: CSAALQGNYGYTF. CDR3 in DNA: TGCAGTGCGGCGCTACAGGGAAACTATGGCTACACCTTC.

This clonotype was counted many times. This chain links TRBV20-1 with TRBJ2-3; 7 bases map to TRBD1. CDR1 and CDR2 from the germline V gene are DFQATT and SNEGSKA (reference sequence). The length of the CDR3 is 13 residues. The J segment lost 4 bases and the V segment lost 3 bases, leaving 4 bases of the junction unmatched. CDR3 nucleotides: TGCAGTGCTAGGTTACAGGGGTCAGATACGCAGTATTTT. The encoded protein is CSARLQGSDTQYF.

The CDR3 spells CASSSRWRGRSSSTQYF. The CDR3 region has the DNA TGTGCCAGCAGCTCCCGGTGGCGCGGTCGGTCTTCTTCTACGCAGTATTTT. The rearrangement joins TRBV7-2 to TRBJ2-3; D remains ambiguous. The CDR3 runs 17 residues. Deletions cut 4 bases from V and 8 bases from J, with 25 bases between. Germline loops: CDR1 SGHTA, CDR2 FQGNSA.

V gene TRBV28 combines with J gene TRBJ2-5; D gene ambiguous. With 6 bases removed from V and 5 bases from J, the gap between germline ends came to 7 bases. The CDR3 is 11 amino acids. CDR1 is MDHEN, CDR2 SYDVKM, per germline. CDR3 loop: CASSPYETQYF. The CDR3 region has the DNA TGTGCCAGCAGCCCGTATGAGACCCAGTACTTC.

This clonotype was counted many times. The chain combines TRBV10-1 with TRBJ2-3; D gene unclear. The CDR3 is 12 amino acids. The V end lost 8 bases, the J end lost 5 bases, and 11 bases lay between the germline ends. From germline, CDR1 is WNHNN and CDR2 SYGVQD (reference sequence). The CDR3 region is CASGMVEDTQYF. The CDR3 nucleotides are TGCGCCAGCGGGATGGTTGAAGATACGCAGTATTTT.

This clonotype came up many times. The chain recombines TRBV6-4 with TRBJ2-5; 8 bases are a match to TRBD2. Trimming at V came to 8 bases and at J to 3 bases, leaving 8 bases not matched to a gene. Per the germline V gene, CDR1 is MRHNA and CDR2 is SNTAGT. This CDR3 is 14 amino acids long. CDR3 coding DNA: TGTGCCAGCCGCGGGGGGCAAAACAAAGAGACCCAGTACTTC. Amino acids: CASRGGQNKETQYF.

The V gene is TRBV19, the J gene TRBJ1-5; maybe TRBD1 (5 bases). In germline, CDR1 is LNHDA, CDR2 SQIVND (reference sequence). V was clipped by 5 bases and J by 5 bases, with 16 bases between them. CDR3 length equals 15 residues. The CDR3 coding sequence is TGTGCCAGTAGTCGTAGCGGGGACCGAGATCAGCCCCAGCATTTT. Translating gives CASSRSGDRDQPQHF.

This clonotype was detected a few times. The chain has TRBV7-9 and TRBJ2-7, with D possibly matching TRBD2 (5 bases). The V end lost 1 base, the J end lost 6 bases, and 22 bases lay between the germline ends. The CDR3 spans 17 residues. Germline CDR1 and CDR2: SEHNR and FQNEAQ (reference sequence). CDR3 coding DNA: TGTGCCAGCAGCTTAGTTATAGGTGGCAGAGGAGAGGGCGAGCAGTACTTC. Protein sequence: CASSLVIGGRGEGEQYF.

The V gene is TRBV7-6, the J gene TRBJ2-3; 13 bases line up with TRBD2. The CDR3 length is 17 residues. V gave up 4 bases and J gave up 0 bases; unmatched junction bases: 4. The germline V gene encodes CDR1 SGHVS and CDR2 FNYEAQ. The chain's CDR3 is CASSSGLAGPSTDTQYF. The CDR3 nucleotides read TGTGCCAGCAGCTCGGGACTAGCGGGGCCTAGCACAGATACGCAGTATTTT.